This T cell receptor (beta chain) was documented in a study of lymphopenia after photon versus proton radiotherapy. The study's findings and limits: Under photons, naive T cells and diversity fell while effector/memory populations rose. Authors raise, but do not show, better survival with proton therapy. Oligoclonal CD8+ Temra expansion after nadir drove photon patients' diversity drop.

Worth noting for this clone: What it recognizes is unknown.

Sequencing was performed with immunoSEQ multiplex PCR; in TCRdb, only in-frame clones are kept and a portion is missing. The profile shows 40,000 or so clones, roughly 92% of them singletons. The CDR3 has 14 residues. Germline assignment: CDR1 SGHAT and CDR2 FQNNGV. V shed 7 bases, J shed 4 bases, and the junction held 4 bases outside the gene matches. The specimen comprised peripheral blood, sampled from a patient treated with photon-based radiotherapy. The receptor comes from a man in his sixties with cholangiocarcinoma. The gene calls are TRBV11-2 and TRBJ2-1; 10 nucleotides agree with TRBD2. DNA of the CDR3: TGTGCCAGCACGGGGACTAGCGTTTACAATGAGCAGTTCTTC. Translation: CASTGTSVYNEQFF.